This TCR beta chain was identified in a study of early T cells in non-severe SARS-CoV-2 infection. Each cDNA molecule carried a unique molecular identifier. Each CDR3 protein is one row after TCRdb ran MiXCR on the 5' RACE reads. The sample yields roughly 72,000 distinct CDR3 sequences, roughly 13% seen once. In its sample, this clonotype was seen many times. Sequenced: whole blood. The sequence was obtained from an adult who was a healthcare worker with PCR-confirmed SARS-CoV-2 infection or an uninfected control (not recorded which).

CDR3 loop: CASSLEPGQGSYEQYF. CDR3 nucleotide sequence: TGTGCCAGCAGCTTAGAGCCGGGACAGGGGTCCTACGAGCAGTACTTC. The chain recombines TRBV7-9 with TRBJ2-7; 10 bases align to TRBD1. The CDR3 spans 16 residues. V dropped 1 base and J dropped 1; count of bases not matched to a gene: 4. From germline, CDR1 is SEHNR and CDR2 FQNEAQ (reference sequence).